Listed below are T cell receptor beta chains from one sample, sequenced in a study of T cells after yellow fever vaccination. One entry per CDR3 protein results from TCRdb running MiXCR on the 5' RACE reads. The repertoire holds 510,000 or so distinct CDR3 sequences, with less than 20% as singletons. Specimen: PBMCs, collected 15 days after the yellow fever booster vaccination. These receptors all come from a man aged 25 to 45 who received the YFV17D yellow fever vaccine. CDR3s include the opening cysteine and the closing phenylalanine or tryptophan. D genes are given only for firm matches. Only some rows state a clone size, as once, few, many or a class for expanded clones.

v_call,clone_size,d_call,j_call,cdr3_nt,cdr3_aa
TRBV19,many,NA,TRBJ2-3,TGTGCCAGCCGCCATCGTGGCGGACCGGGCCCAGATACGCAGTATTTT,CASRHRGGPGPDTQYF
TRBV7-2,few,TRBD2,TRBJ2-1,TGTGCCAGCAGCCCTCTAGCGGGAGGGATGGATGAGCAGTTCTTC,CASSPLAGGMDEQFF
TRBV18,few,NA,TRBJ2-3,TGTGCCAGCTCACCTCCAGTGAGGACGGGTACGCAGTATTTT,CASSPPVRTGTQYF
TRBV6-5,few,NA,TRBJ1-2,TGTGCCAGCAGTTACTCGATGGAGGGGTCGGGGGGCTACACCTTC,CASSYSMEGSGGYTF
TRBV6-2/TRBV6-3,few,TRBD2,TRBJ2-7,TGTGCCAGCAGATCCTTACTAGCGGCCCTACGTGAGCAGTACTTC,CASRSLLAALREQYF
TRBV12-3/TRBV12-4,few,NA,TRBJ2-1,TGTGCCAGCAAAGCCCTCCAGGGTGGAAATGAGCAGTTCTTC,CASKALQGGNEQFF
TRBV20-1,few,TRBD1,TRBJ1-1,TGCAGTGCTAGAGATGGCAGGGGGGCTGAAGCTTTCTTT,CSARDGRGAEAFF
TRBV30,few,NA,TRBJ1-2,TGTGCCTGGAGTGGAGGGGGGCCCGGCTACACCTTC,CAWSGGGPGYTF
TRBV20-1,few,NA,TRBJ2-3,TGCAGTGGGGGGGCGCCCACAGATACGCAGTATTTT,CSGGAPTDTQYF
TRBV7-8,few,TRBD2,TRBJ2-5,TGTGCCAGCAGCTTATACGGGAGGGCCGAGACCCAGTACTTC,CASSLYGRAETQYF
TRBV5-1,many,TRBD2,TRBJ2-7,TGCGCCAGCAGCCCTGAGGGTGCGGGAGAACTCTACGAGCAGTACTTC,CASSPEGAGELYEQYF
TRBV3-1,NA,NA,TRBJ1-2,TGTGCCAGCAGCCAAGGTGGCGTCTCTGCTAAGGGCTACACCTTC,CASSQGGVSAKGYTF
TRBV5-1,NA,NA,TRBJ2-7,TGCGCCAGCAGCTTAGGGACCGAACCCGCCCCCTACGAGCAGTACTTC,CASSLGTEPAPYEQYF
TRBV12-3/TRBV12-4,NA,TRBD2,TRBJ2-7,TGTGCCAGCAGATTAGCGGGAGGAGGGTACGAGCAGTACTTC,CASRLAGGGYEQYF
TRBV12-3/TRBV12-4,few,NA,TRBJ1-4,TGTGCCAGCAGCTTTGGAAGGGACTCGCGGAGCGAAAAACTGTTTTTT,CASSFGRDSRSEKLFF
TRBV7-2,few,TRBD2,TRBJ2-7,TGTGCCAGCAGCTTAGTGGGCGGGAGTAGTTCCGAGCAGTACTTC,CASSLVGGSSSEQYF
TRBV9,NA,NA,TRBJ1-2,TGTGCCAGCAGCGTAGAGGCACGCAGCTATGGCTACACCTTC,CASSVEARSYGYTF
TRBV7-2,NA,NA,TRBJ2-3,TGTGCCAGCAGGACGGTTGGCACAGATACGCAGTATTTT,CASRTVGTDTQYF
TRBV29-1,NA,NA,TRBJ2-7,TGCAGCGTTGAAGTAGGCCCCTACGAGCAGTACTTC,CSVEVGPYEQYF
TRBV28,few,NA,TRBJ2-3,TGTGCCAGCACCTCATGGGGAGCGACAGATACGCAGTATTTT,CASTSWGATDTQYF
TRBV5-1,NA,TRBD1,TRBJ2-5,TGCGCCAGCAGCTCGACGGACAGGCCTCCGTACCAAGAGACCCAGTACTTC,CASSSTDRPPYQETQYF
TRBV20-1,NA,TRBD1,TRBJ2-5,TGCAGTGCCGGGACAGGGGTGGAGACCCAGTACTTC,CSAGTGVETQYF
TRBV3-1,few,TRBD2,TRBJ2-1,TGTGCCAGCAGCCAATTGGCTAGCGGGATAGAGCAGTTCTTC,CASSQLASGIEQFF
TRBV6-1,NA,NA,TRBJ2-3,TGTGCCAGCACCCAACTTGGGAGTTTGTCGCAGTATTTT,CASTQLGSLSQYF
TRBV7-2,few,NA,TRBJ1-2,TGTGCCAGCAGCTTAGTCGCGGGCCCCTACTATGGCTACACCTTC,CASSLVAGPYYGYTF
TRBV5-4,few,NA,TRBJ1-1,TGTGCCAGCAGCTTGTTTCAGAACACTGAAGCTTTCTTT,CASSLFQNTEAFF
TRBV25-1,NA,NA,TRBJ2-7,TGTGCCAGCAGTGATGAACAGGGAACCTACGAGCAGTACTTC,CASSDEQGTYEQYF
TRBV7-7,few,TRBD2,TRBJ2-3,TGTGCTAGCAGCTTAGAGGTAGCGGGAGTTGCAGATACGCAGTATTTT,CASSLEVAGVADTQYF
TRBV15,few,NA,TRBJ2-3,TGTGCCACCAGCAGAGCGGGGAGAGATACGCAGTATTTT,CATSRAGRDTQYF
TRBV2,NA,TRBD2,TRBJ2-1,TGTGCCAGCAGCAGCGGGAGGGCCTCCTACAATGAGCAGTTCTTC,CASSSGRASYNEQFF
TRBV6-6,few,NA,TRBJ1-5,TGTGCCAGCAGGGCAGGGTCCAATCAGCCCCAGCATTTT,CASRAGSNQPQHF
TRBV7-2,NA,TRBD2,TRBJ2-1,TGTGCCAGCAGCCCCGCAGGGACTAGCGATCACAATGAGCAGTTCTTC,CASSPAGTSDHNEQFF
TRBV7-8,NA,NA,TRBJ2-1,TGTGCCAGCAGCCGTACGAGGCGGTCCTACAATGAGCAGTTCTTC,CASSRTRRSYNEQFF
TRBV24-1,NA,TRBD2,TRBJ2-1,TGTGCCGCCAGTGGGGCTAGCGGCAACTACAATGAGCAGTTCTTC,CAASGASGNYNEQFF
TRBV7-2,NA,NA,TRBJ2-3,TGTGCCAGCAGCTTTACTCTGTCAGATACGCAGTATTTT,CASSFTLSDTQYF
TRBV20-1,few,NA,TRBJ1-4,TGCAGTGCTAGCCCAGTTGACAACTCTAATGAAAAACTGTTTTTT,CSASPVDNSNEKLFF
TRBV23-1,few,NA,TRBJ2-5,TGCGCCAAGATATTGAGGAGGTCGGACGCTCCCCAAGAGACCCAGTACTTC,CAKILRRSDAPQETQYF
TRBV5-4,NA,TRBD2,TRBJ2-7,TGTGCCAGCAGCCTGGGTAGCGGGAGGGGATCCTACGAGCAGTACTTC,CASSLGSGRGSYEQYF
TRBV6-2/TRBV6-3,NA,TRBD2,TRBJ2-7,TGTGCCAGCAGTTACGGACTAGCGGGGCCATACGTCTCCTACGAGCAGTACTTC,CASSYGLAGPYVSYEQYF
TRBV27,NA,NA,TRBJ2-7,TGTGCCAGCAGTTTAAGGGGGGGGAGGGTCTACGAGCAGTACTTC,CASSLRGGRVYEQYF
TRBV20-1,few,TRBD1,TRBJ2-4,TGCAGTGCCCCGGACAGGACGGGAAACATTCAGTACTTC,CSAPDRTGNIQYF
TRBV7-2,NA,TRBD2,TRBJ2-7,TGTGCCAGCAGCCTATACTTTAGCGGGAGCGTCTACGAGCAGTACTTC,CASSLYFSGSVYEQYF
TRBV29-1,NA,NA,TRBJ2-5,TGCAGCGTTGAAGCCACGAGGACCCAAGAGACCCAGTACTTC,CSVEATRTQETQYF
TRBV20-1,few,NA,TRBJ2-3,TGCAGTGCTAGCTTGGGGGCGACGCACCCCTCCACAGATACGCAGTATTTT,CSASLGATHPSTDTQYF
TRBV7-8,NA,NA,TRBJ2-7,TGTGCCAGCGGCCGAGTTGCTTACGAGCAGTACTTC,CASGRVAYEQYF
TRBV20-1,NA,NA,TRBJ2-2,TGCAGTGCTCCCAGGGTGAACACCGGGGAGCTGTTTTTT,CSAPRVNTGELFF
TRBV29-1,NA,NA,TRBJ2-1,TGCAGCGTCGCACCGGGTCCTACTAGGAATGAGCAGTTCTTC,CSVAPGPTRNEQFF
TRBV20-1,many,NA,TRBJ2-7,TGCAGTGCTAGTGCGGGGCCCCCGGGGGAGCAGTACTTC,CSASAGPPGEQYF
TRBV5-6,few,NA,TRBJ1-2,TGTGCCAGCAGCTCCGGGGGGCACAATGGCTACACCTTC,CASSSGGHNGYTF
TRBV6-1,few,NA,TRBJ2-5,TGTGCCAGCAGTGATTGGACTGGCCAAGAGACCCAGTACTTC,CASSDWTGQETQYF
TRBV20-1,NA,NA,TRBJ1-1,TGCAGTGCTAGCCCGTCCGGGGAAGCTTTCTTT,CSASPSGEAFF
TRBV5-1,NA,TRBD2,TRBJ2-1,TGCGCCAGCAGCTTGGATTCTAGCGGGATCATCTACAATGAGCAGTTCTTC,CASSLDSSGIIYNEQFF
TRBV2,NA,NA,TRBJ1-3,TGTGCCAGCAGTGATCTGTCGACAGGAAACACCATATATTTT,CASSDLSTGNTIYF
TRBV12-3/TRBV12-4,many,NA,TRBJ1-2,TGTGCCAGCAGCCTAAGTTCTAACTATGGCTACACCTTC,CASSLSSNYGYTF
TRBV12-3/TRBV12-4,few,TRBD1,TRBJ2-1,TGTGCCAGCAGCCCGGGACAGGGTGTGGGCGAGCAGTTCTTC,CASSPGQGVGEQFF